This T cell receptor beta chain was sequenced in a study of shared clonotypes between healthy human individuals. General study points: Lower generation probabilities were found for non-shared clonotypes than for those shared by all four donors.

As to this clone: Its antigen is as yet unknown.

Original processing methods: Junction-only sequences produced by ImmunoSEQ had no quality scores, so filtering differed. This table comes from immunoSEQ multiplex PCR, and its TCRdb copy is limited to in-frame clones, with some not included. The DNA was the basis for D and trimming; V, J and clone size are from that table. There are 600,000 to 750,000 clones in the sample; about 90% occur only once, and 34% lies in the top ten. The CDR3 totals 16 residues. Germline CDR1 is LGHNA and CDR2 is YNFKEQ. The germline V and J ends were trimmed by 4 bases and 0 bases, with 12 bases remaining between them. This TCR was sampled from a man between 18 and 29 years old in good health. Some clones in this sample may be carry-over from other donors' samples. Sequencing was carried out using memory CD8+ T cells from PBMCs. Stated subset: CD45RO+ cells pooled with CCR7-negative TemRA cells. The V gene is TRBV4-2, the J gene TRBJ1-4; D is uncertain. Here the CDR3 DNA reads TGTGCCAGCAGCCGAGGCGCAGACCCAACTAATGAAAAACTGTTTTTT. This sequence encodes CASSRGADPTNEKLFF.